These T cell receptor beta chains were read from a single sample in a study of cytomegalovirus exposure and HLA in healthy donors. Produced via immunoSEQ multiplex PCR; TCRdb's table is partial and in-frame only. This table has about 160,000 clones, nearly 80% appearing once. The sequencing input was PBMCs. The receptors come from a woman in her 40s in good health and CMV-seronegative. Both conserved end residues are part of each CDR3. A D gene is named only where the DNA matches it firmly. The size entry is marked missing in some rows and otherwise reads once, few, many or a size class.

TRBD1,.,TRBJ2-6,TRBV5-1,TGCGCCAGCAGCATGACAGGGCTGAGCTCTGGGGCCAACGTCCTGACTTTC,CASSMTGLSSGANVLTF
.,.,TRBJ2-2,TRBV9,TGTGCCAGCAGCGCTGACATGATCGGGGAGCTGTTTTTT,CASSADMIGELFF
TRBD2,.,TRBJ2-3,TRBV4-1,TGCGCCAGCAGCCCCGCCGGGGGGTTGCGTGATACGCAGTATTTT,CASSPAGGLRDTQYF
TRBD2,.,TRBJ2-7,TRBV6-5,TGTGCCAGCAGTTACTCCTCGGCTAGCGGGGCTTACGAGCAGTACTTC,CASSYSSASGAYEQYF
.,.,TRBJ1-2,TRBV5-1,TGCGCCAGCAGCTTCGACGGACTAAACTATGGCTACACCTTC,CASSFDGLNYGYTF
.,few,TRBJ1-1,TRBV21-1,TGTGCCAGCAGCAAAGGAAGGACAGGGGGCGTTCGGAGGGTTCGGAACACTGAAGCTTTCTTT,CASSKGRTGGVRRVRNTEAFF
.,.,TRBJ1-1,TRBV5-1,TGCGCCAGCAGCTTGGGGGGGCGGGGGAGGGTCGGCACTGAAGCTTTCTTT,CASSLGGRGRVGTEAFF
.,.,TRBJ1-1,TRBV7-9,TGTGCCAGCAGCTTAGAATCCGGGAGGAGCACTGAAGCTTTCTTT,CASSLESGRSTEAFF
.,few,TRBJ1-1,TRBV7-2,TGTGCCAGCAGCTTCCGCGGGAACACTGAAGCTTTCTTT,CASSFRGNTEAFF
.,once,TRBJ1-1,TRBV6-5,TGTGCCAGCAGGAGACAGAGGAACACTGAAGCTTTCTTT,CASRRQRNTEAFF
TRBD2,few,TRBJ2-2,TRBV11-2,TGTGCCAGCAGCTTACGGACTAGCGGGGAGACCGGGGAGCTGTTTTTT,CASSLRTSGETGELFF
.,.,TRBJ1-1,TRBV5-1,TGCGCCAGCAGCTCGAGACCCCCCGGGACACTCACCTTCACTGAAGCTTTCTTT,CASSSRPPGTLTFTEAFF
.,.,TRBJ1-1,TRBV2,TGTGCCAGCAGGGTCACTAAAAACACTGAAGCTTTCTTT,CASRVTKNTEAFF
.,.,TRBJ1-1,TRBV6-1,TGTGCCAGCATGATGGGAGGGAACACTGAAGCTTTCTTT,CASMMGGNTEAFF
.,few,TRBJ2-6,TRBV4-1,TGCGCCAGCAGCCAGAGGATCTCTGGGGCCAACGTCCTGACTTTC,CASSQRISGANVLTF
TRBD2,.,TRBJ2-3,TRBV14,TGTGCCAGCAGCCGCGGGGGGGCCTTTGTAGATACGCAGTATTTT,CASSRGGAFVDTQYF
TRBD1,once,TRBJ2-7,TRBV4-2,TGTGCCAGCAGCCACGACAGGGACGAGCAGTACTTC,CASSHDRDEQYF
TRBD1,.,TRBJ2-7,TRBV10-1,TGCGCCAGCAGCCCAACAGGGGGCTACGAGCAGTACTTC,CASSPTGGYEQYF